One sample yielded the 7 T cell receptor beta chains listed below, sequenced in a study of tumor and adjacent non-tumor tissue in lung cancer. No cell sorting was done before RNA was extracted from the tissue. A modified ARM-PCR protocol with three rounds of nested PCR amplified TCRbeta. One entry per CDR3 protein, called by TCRdb with MiXCR from the multiplex PCR reads. The data show approximately 79,000 distinct CDR3 sequences, more than 60% seen once. What was sequenced was lung tumor tissue. These receptors were collected from a man in his 70s with non-small cell lung cancer.

The table lists this clonotype with a few counts. This sequence joins TRBV4-1 and TRBJ2-5; D uncertain. The germline V and J ends were trimmed by 4 bases and 14 bases, with 20 bases remaining between them. This CDR3 contains 13 residues. In germline, CDR1 is MGHRA, CDR2 YSYEKL. This CDR3 is CASSPPLEETRYF. DNA for the CDR3: TGCGCCAGCAGCCCCCCCCTAGAGGAGACCCGATACTTC.

As regards this clonotype: An end of the junction differs from the germline gene, which may be a read error. The CDR3 DNA reads TGTGCCTGCAGCTTTCGCGGCCCAAGCACAGATACGCAGTATTTT. Translating gives CACSFRGPSTDTQYF. The chain recombines TRBV7-9 with TRBJ2-3; D is undetermined. CDR3 length: 15 residues. CDR1 and CDR2 from the germline V gene are SEHNR and FQNEAQ (reference sequence).

Comment on this clonotype: Sequence at one end of the junction differs from germline and may be a read error. CDR3 in amino acids: CANSADTHYDYTF. The CDR3 nucleotides read TGTGCCAACAGCGCAGACACCCACTATGACTACACCTTC. The V gene is TRBV11-2, the J gene TRBJ1-2; D gene ambiguous. The CDR3 has 13 amino acids. Germline loops: CDR1 SGHAT, CDR2 FQNNGV.

This clonotype was counted a few times. The junction departs from the called germline gene at one end, perhaps through a read error. The chain joins TRBV11-2 to TRBJ2-2; D perhaps matches TRBD1 (6 bases). The germline V gene encodes CDR1 SGHAT and CDR2 FQNNGV. The CDR3 has 15 residues. CDR3 amino acids: CACSLGRGRTGEMFF. The CDR3 DNA sequence: TGTGCCTGCAGCTTAGGTAGGGGGAGAACCGGGGAGATGTTTTTT.

A word on this clonotype: A read error may explain this, as a much larger clone is one base away. V gene TRBV5-1 combines with J gene TRBJ2-7; 9 bases map to TRBD1. With V trimmed by 3 bases and J by 5 bases, 9 bases remained unmatched. Germline V gene sequence: CDR1 SGHRS, CDR2 YFSETQ. The CDR3 totals 15 residues. The CDR3 reads CASSSTGGTVDEQYF. The CDR3 nucleotides are TGCGCCAGCAGCTCTACAGGGGGCACCGTGGACGAGCAGTACTTC.

This clonotype was seen many times. The chain joins TRBV7-9 to TRBJ1-2, with 9 bases matching TRBD1. J lost 3 bases, V lost 1 base, and 6 bases had no gene match. The CDR3 is 16 amino acids. Germline V gene data show CDR1 as SEHNR and CDR2 as FQNEAQ (reference sequence). CDR3 in amino acids: CASSLGGTGTYYGYTF. In DNA, the CDR3 is TGTGCCAGCAGCTTAGGGGGGACAGGGACCTACTATGGCTACACCTTC.

The J gene is TRBJ2-3, the V gene TRBV30, with D possibly TRBD1 on 6 matching bases. CDR3 length equals 15 residues. The V end lost 2 bases, the J end lost 3 bases, and 15 bases lay between the germline ends. Per germline, CDR1 GTSNPN and CDR2 SVGIG (reference sequence). CDR3 loop: CAWSPGVGLTDTQYF. CDR3 coding DNA: TGTGCCTGGAGTCCAGGGGTAGGGCTGACAGATACGCAGTATTTT.